These 14 T cell receptor beta chains originate from one sample sequenced in a study of T cell responses to AZD1222 COVID-19 vaccine. Profiling relied on immunoSEQ multiplex PCR, and the TCRdb table lists in-frame clones only, not all of them. The sample shows about 99,000 clones, approximately 93% of them seen only once. The material sequenced was peripheral blood, taken 28 days after the second AZD1222 dose. Receptors were obtained from an adult who received the AZD1222 COVID-19 vaccine.

The CDR3 DNA follows: TGTGCCAGCAGCCAAAGAGGGGGCGGTAATCAGCCCCAGCATTTT. Translated, it gives CASSQRGGGNQPQHF. The chain couples TRBV3-1 (or the pseudogene TRBV3-2) to TRBJ1-5; 7 bases are a match to TRBD1. The CDR3 length is 15 residues. The V segment lost 2 bases and the J segment 4 bases; nucleotides outside the gene matches: 5. Germline values: CDR1 LGHDT, CDR2 YNNKEL (reference sequence).

The chain links TRBV7-8 to TRBJ1-5; D unclear. V was clipped by 0 bases and J by 5 bases, with 5 bases between them. From germline, CDR1 is SGHVS and CDR2 FQNEAQ. The CDR3 has 13 amino acids. Written as DNA, the CDR3 is TGTGCCAGCAGCTTAGCGTATTATCAGCCCCAGCATTTT. This translates into CASSLAYYQPQHF. The variable domain in full, completed from reference TRBV7-8 and TRBJ1-5, reads GAGVSQSPRYKVAKRGQDVALRCDPISGHVSLFWYQQALGQGPEFLTYFQNEAQLDKSGLPSDRFFAERPEGSVSTLKIQRTQQEDSAVYLCASSLAYYQPQHFGDGTRLSIL.

J is TRBJ1-2 and V is TRBV6-6, with 9 bases identical to TRBD1. The CDR3 has 14 amino acids. Germline V gives CDR1 MNHNY, CDR2 SVGAGI (reference sequence). Trimming at V came to 5 bases and at J to 8 bases, leaving 9 bases not matched to a gene. CDR3 loop: CASSHRRTGDGYTF. The CDR3 coding sequence is TGTGCCAGCAGTCACCGACGGACAGGGGACGGCTACACCTTC.

This clone showed up just a few times. This chain uses TRBV7-9 with TRBJ1-5; 8 positions agree with TRBD1. Germline CDR1 reads SEHNR; CDR2 reads FQNEAQ (reference sequence). Trimming cost V 5 bases and J 6 bases; bases outside gene matches: 6. CDR3 length: 14 residues. CDR3 bases: TGTGCCAGCAGCCCACAGGGGGGGGCTCAGCCCCAGCATTTT. Translating gives CASSPQGGAQPQHF.

The chain recombines TRBV11-2 with TRBJ2-7; D not resolved. The CDR3 loop spans 14 amino acids. The germline gives CDR1 SGHAT, CDR2 FQNNGV. V was cut by 2 bases and J by 0 bases, with 8 bases left in between. CDR3 sequence: CASSLMELSYEQYF. CDR3 coding DNA: TGTGCCAGCAGCTTAATGGAGCTCTCCTACGAGCAGTACTTC.

V and J are TRBV7-8 and TRBJ1-4; no definite D call. V was shortened by 5 bases and J by 0 bases, with 13 bases between the two germline ends. There are 16 residues in the CDR3. Germline V gives CDR1 SGHVS, CDR2 FQNEAQ. CDR3 sequence reads: CASSLCRVATNEKLFF. The CDR3 DNA reads as TGTGCCAGCAGCCTATGTAGGGTGGCAACTAATGAAAAACTGTTTTTT.

The V call is TRBV27, the J call TRBJ1-5; possibly TRBD1 for D (6 bases). The CDR3 has 14 amino acids. The ends were cut back, 4 bases at V and 3 bases at J, with 10 bases in the middle. CDR1 and CDR2 from the germline V gene are MNHEY and SMNVEV (reference sequence). DNA of the CDR3: TGTGCCAGCAGTTACCAGGGGAACAATCAGCCCCAGCATTTT. This translates into CASSYQGNNQPQHF.

The V and J genes are TRBV2 and TRBJ2-1; D remains ambiguous. This CDR3 comprises 13 residues. The germline V gene encodes CDR1 SNHLY and CDR2 FYNNEI. V lost 6 bases and J lost 10, with 16 bases in between. CDR3 DNA: TGTGCCAGCAGCCCAGGAGAGATACGGGAGCAGTTCTTC. It specifies CASSPGEIREQFF.

The chain is built from TRBV15 and TRBJ1-5; TRBD1 aligns across 7 bases. Germline V gene data show CDR1 as LNHNV and CDR2 as YYDKDF (reference sequence). The CDR3 is 18 residues long. V lost 0 bases, J lost 0 bases, and 8 bases stayed unmatched. The CDR3 coding sequence is TGTGCCACCAGCAGAGAGACAGGGCAGGGCCTTAGCAATCAGCCCCAGCATTTT. Translation gives CATSRETGQGLSNQPQHF.

The chain combines TRBV5-8 with TRBJ2-7; D unclear. Germline CDR1 is SGHTS and CDR2 is YDEGEE. Trimming cost V 4 bases and J 7 bases, with 9 bases left between them. The CDR3 is 11 amino acids. DNA of the CDR3: TGTGCCAGCAGCCCGAGGAAGGAGCAGTACTTC. Translated, it gives CASSPRKEQYF.

This clone has a handful of counts. The chain uses TRBV4-2 and TRBJ1-6; the match to TRBD1 covers 8 bases. The trim removed 0 bases at V and 9 bases at J, leaving 7 bases unmatched. The CDR3 runs 16 residues. Per the germline V gene, CDR1 is LGHNA and CDR2 is YNFKEQ. The CDR3 DNA reads as TGTGCCAGCAGCCAAGATCTAGGGCAGGGGGCTTCACCCCTCCACTTT. It specifies CASSQDLGQGASPLHF.

V and J are TRBV6-5 and TRBJ2-1, with 7 bases that match TRBD2. Germline trimming cut 6 bases from V and 6 bases from J; bases unmatched to any gene: 8. Germline assignment: CDR1 MNHEY and CDR2 SVGAGI. The CDR3 runs 14 residues. CDR3 DNA sequence: TGTGCCAGCAGAGCGGGACCCAATATCAATGAGCAGTTCTTC. Translating it yields CASRAGPNINEQFF.

The V gene is TRBV6-2 or TRBV6-3, the J gene TRBJ1-5; no firm D call. This CDR3 region has 15 residues. CDR1 is MNHEY, CDR2 SVGEGT, per germline. V lost 1 base, J lost 0 bases, and 7 bases lay in between. CDR3 amino acids: CASSYFGNSNQPQHF. Here the CDR3 DNA reads TGTGCCAGCAGTTACTTCGGGAATAGCAATCAGCCCCAGCATTTT.

CDR3 nucleotides: TGTGCCAGCAGCTCCGTGACAGGGTCTGGAAACACCATATATTTT. Its translation: CASSSVTGSGNTIYF. The genes are TRBV11-2 and TRBJ1-3; 7 nucleotides line up with TRBD1. In germline, CDR1 is SGHAT, CDR2 FQNNGV. V lost 4 bases, J lost 1 base, and 4 bases stayed unmatched. The CDR3 is 15 amino acids.